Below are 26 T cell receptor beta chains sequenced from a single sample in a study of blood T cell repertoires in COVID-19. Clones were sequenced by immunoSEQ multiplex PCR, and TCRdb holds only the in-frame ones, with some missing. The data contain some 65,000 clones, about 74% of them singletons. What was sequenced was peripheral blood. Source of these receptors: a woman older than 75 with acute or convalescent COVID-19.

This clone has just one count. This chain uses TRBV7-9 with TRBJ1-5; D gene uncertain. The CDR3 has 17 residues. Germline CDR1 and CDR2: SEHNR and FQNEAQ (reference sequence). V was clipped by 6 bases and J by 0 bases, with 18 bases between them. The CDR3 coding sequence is TGTGCCAGCAGTCCGGGAATAGGCCCCTATAGCAATCAGCCCCAGCATTTT. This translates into CASSPGIGPYSNQPQHF.

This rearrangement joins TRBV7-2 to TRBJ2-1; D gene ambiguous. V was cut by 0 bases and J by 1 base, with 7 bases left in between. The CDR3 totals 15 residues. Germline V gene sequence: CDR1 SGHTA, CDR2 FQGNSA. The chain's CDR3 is CASSLALGSYNEQFF. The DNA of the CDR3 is TGTGCCAGCAGCTTAGCCCTCGGGTCCTACAATGAGCAGTTCTTC. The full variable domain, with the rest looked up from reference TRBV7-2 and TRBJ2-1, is GAGVSQSPSNKVTEKGKDVELRCDPISGHTALYWYRQSLGQGLEFLIYFQGNSAPDKSGLPSDRFSAERTGGSVSTLTIQRTQQEDSAVYLCASSLALGSYNEQFFGPGTRLTVL.

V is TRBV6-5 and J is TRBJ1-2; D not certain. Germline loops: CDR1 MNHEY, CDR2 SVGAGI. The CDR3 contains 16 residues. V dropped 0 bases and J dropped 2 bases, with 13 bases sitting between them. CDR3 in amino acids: CASSYSISGINYGYTF. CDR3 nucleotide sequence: TGTGCCAGCAGTTACTCGATTTCCGGGATCAACTATGGCTACACCTTC.

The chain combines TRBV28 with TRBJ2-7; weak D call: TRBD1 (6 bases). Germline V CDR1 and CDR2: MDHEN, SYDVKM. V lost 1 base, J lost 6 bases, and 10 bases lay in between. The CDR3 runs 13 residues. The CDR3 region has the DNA TGTGCCAGCAGTTTATTGGACAGACTCGAGCAGTACTTC. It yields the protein CASSLLDRLEQYF.

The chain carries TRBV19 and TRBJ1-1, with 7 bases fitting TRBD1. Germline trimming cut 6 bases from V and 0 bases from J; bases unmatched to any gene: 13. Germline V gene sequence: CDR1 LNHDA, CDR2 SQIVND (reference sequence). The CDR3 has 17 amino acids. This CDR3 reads CASSLWTGRFMNTEAFF. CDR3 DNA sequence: TGTGCCAGTAGCTTGTGGACAGGACGGTTCATGAACACTGAAGCTTTCTTT.

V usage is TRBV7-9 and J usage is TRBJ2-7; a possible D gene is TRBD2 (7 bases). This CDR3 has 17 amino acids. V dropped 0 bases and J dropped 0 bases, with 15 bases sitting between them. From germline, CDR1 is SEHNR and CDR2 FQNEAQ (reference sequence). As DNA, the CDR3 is TGTGCCAGCAGCTTAGCTCTCGGCGGGGGCAGCTCCTACGAGCAGTACTTC. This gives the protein CASSLALGGGSSYEQYF.

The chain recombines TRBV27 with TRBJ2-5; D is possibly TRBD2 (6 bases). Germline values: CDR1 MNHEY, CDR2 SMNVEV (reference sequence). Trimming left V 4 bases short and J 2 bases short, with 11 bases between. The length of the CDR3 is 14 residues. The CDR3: CASSSTGLQETQYF. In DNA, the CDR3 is TGTGCCAGCAGTTCTACAGGACTACAAGAGACCCAGTACTTC.

The CDR3 region has the DNA TGTGCCAGCAACCTTGACAGGGTGGGCACTGAAGCTTTCTTT. This codes for CASNLDRVGTEAFF. The chain couples TRBV7-8 to TRBJ1-1; 7 bases align to TRBD1. Germline lookup yields CDR1 SGHVS and CDR2 FQNEAQ. V was pared by 7 bases and J by 4 bases, with 9 bases of the junction left unmatched. The CDR3 consists of 14 residues. Drawing the rest from reference TRBV7-8 and TRBJ1-1, the complete variable domain is GAGVSQSPRYKVAKRGQDVALRCDPISGHVSLFWYQQALGQGPEFLTYFQNEAQLDKSGLPSDRFFAERPEGSVSTLKIQRTQQEDSAVYLCASNLDRVGTEAFFGQGTRLTVV.

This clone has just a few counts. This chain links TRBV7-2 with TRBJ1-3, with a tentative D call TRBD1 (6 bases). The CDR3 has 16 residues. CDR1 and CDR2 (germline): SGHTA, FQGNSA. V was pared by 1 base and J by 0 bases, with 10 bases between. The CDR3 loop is CASSLGQASSGNTIYF. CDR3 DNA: TGTGCCAGCAGCTTAGGACAGGCAAGCTCTGGAAACACCATATATTTT.

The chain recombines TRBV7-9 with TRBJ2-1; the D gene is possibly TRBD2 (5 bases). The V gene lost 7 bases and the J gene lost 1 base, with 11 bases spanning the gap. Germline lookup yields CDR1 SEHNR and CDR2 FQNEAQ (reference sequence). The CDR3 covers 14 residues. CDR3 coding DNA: TGTGCCAGCATCCGGGGAGCGTCCTACAATGAGCAGTTCTTC. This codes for CASIRGASYNEQFF.

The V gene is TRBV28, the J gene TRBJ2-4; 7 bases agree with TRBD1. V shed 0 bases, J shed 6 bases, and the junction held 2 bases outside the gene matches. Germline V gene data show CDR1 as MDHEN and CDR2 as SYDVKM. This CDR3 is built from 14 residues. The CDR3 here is CASSLWGDRNIQYF. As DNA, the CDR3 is TGTGCCAGCAGTTTATGGGGGGACAGAAACATTCAGTACTTC.

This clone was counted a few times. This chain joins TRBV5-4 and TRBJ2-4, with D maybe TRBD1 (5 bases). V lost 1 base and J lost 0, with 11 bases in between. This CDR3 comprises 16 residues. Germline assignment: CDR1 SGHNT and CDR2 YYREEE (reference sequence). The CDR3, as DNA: TGTGCCAGCAGCTTGAAAGGGGATAGAGCCAAAAACATTCAGTACTTC. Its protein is CASSLKGDRAKNIQYF.

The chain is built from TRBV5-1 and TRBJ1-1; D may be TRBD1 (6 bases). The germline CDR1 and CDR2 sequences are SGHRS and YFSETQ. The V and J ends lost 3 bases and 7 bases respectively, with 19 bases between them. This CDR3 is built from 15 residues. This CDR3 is CASSSQGEEKLEAFF. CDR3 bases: TGCGCCAGCAGCTCACAGGGTGAGGAGAAGCTTGAAGCTTTCTTT.

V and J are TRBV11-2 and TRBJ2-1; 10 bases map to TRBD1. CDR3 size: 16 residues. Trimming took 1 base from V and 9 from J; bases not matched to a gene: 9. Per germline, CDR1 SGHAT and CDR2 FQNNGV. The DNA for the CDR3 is TGTGCCAGCAGCTTAGCCCCGGGACAGGGGAGAAGTGAGCAGTTCTTC. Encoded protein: CASSLAPGQGRSEQFF.

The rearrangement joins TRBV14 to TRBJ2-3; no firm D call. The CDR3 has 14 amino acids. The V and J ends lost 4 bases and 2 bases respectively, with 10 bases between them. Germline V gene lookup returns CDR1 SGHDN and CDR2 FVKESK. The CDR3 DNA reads TGTGCCAGCAGCCCCCAGGAAAACACAGATACGCAGTATTTT. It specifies CASSPQENTDTQYF.

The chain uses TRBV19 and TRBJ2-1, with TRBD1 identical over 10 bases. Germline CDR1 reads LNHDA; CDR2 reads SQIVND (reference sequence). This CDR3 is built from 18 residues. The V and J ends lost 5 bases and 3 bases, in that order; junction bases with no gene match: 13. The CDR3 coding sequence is TGTGCCAGTAGTTCCGGACAGGGGGGCTGGCGAAACTACAATGAGCAGTTCTTC. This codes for CASSSGQGGWRNYNEQFF.

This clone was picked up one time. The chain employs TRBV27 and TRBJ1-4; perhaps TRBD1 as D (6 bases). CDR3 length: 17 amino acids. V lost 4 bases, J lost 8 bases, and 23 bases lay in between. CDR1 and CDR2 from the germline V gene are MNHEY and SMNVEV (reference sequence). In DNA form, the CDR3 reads TGTGCCAGCAGTTCATCCTCTGGGGGGGCCGTAATAGAAAAACTGTTTTTT. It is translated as CASSSSSGGAVIEKLFF.

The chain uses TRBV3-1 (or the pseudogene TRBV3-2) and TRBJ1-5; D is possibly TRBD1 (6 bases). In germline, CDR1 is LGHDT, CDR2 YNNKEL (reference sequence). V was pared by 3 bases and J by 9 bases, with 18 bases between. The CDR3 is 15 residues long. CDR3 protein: CASSQNPSGVGPQHF. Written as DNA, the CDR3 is TGTGCCAGCAGCCAGAACCCCTCAGGGGTTGGGCCCCAGCATTTT.

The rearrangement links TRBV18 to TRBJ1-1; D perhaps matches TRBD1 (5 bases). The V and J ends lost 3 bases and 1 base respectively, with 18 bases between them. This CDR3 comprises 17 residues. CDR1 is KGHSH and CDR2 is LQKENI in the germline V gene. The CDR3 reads CASSPSQGTSWNTEAFF. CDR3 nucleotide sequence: TGTGCCAGCTCACCCAGTCAGGGAACCTCTTGGAACACTGAAGCTTTCTTT.

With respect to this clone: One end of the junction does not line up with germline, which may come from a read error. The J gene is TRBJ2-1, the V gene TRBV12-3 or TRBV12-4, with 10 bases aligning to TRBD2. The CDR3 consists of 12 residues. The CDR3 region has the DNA TGTGCCAGCAGCTTAGCTAGCGGGAGTCAGTTCTTC. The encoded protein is CASSLASGSQFF.

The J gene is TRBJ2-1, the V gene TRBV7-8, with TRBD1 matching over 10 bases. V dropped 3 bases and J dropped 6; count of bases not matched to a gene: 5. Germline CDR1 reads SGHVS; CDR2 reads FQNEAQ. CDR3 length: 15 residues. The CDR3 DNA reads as TGTGCCAGCAGCTTTGGGACAGGGGTTCCCAATGAGCAGTTCTTC. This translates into CASSFGTGVPNEQFF.

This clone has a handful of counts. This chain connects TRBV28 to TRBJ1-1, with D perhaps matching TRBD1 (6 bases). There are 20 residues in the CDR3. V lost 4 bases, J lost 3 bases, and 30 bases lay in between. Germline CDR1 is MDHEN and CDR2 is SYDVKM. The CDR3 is CASSSGPRTGSLFWDTEAFF. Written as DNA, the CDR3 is TGTGCCAGCAGTTCGGGACCTCGAACAGGGTCTCTCTTTTGGGACACTGAAGCTTTCTTT.

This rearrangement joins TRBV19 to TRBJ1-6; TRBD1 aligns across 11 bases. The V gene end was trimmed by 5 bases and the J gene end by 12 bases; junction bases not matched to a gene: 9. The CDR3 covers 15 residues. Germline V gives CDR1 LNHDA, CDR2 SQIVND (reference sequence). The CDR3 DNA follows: TGTGCCAGTAGTTCCCAAGGGACAGGGGGGGGACCCCTCCACTTT. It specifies CASSSQGTGGGPLHF.

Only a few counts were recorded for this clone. CDR3 bases: TGTGCCAGCAGTCCCTCGCGGGCAACCCTCCACTTT. It specifies CASSPSRATLHF. The gene calls are TRBV27 and TRBJ1-6; D is unclear. The V end was cut by 5 bases, the J end by 14 bases, with 13 bases between. CDR1 is MNHEY and CDR2 is SMNVEV in the germline V gene (reference sequence). The CDR3 length is 12 residues.

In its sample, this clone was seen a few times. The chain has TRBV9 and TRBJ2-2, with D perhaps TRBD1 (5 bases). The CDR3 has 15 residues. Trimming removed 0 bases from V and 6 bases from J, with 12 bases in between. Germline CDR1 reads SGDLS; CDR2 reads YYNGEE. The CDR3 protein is CASSVEGSLPGELFF. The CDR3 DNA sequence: TGTGCCAGCAGCGTAGAGGGGTCCCTTCCCGGGGAGCTGTTTTTT.

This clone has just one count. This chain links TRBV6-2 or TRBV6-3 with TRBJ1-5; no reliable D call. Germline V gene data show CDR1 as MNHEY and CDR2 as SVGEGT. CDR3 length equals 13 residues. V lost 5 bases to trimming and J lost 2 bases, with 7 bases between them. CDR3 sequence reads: CASSNTGNQPQHF. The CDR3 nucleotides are TGTGCCAGCAGTAACACCGGCAATCAGCCCCAGCATTTT.